This T cell receptor (beta chain) originates from a study of blood T cell repertoires in COVID-19. Background on the study: The United States, Italy and Spain supplied acute and convalescent COVID-19 samples.

Germline V lookup: CDR1 MNHNS, CDR2 SASEGT. With 1 base removed from V and 0 bases from J, the gap between germline ends came to 16 bases. The CDR3 is made up of 18 amino acids. The assay was immunoSEQ multiplex PCR, and TCRdb's table has in-frame clones only and misses some. This table holds 150,000 or so clones, roughly 91% found once. This chain uses TRBV6-1 with TRBJ1-5; tentative D call: TRBD1 (5 bases). The TCR originated in a man in his sixties with COVID-19, enrolled during active disease. The specimen sequenced was peripheral blood. The CDR3 nucleotides are TGTGCCAGCAGTGAAGAGGAGGGGAGAGGTCGTAGCAATCAGCCCCAGCATTTT. Protein sequence: CASSEEEGRGRSNQPQHF.